Sequencing of this TCR beta chain was carried out in a study of identifying expanded T cells in peripheral blood. The CDR3 is made up of 13 amino acids. Germline lookup yields CDR1 MNHEY and CDR2 SVGAGI. The V gene lost 2 bases and the J gene lost 4 bases, with 8 bases spanning the gap. Sequenced by immunoSEQ multiplex PCR; TCRdb stores in-frame clones only, minus some. Here the sample spans 100,000 to 150,000 clones, 75% to 90% being singletons. V gene TRBV6-5 combines with J gene TRBJ1-2; unclear D gene. The TCR originated in a person aged 18 to 70 in good health. Sequenced: blood. CDR3: CASSYASPYGYTF. The CDR3 DNA reads as TGTGCCAGCAGTTACGCCAGCCCCTATGGCTACACCTTC.